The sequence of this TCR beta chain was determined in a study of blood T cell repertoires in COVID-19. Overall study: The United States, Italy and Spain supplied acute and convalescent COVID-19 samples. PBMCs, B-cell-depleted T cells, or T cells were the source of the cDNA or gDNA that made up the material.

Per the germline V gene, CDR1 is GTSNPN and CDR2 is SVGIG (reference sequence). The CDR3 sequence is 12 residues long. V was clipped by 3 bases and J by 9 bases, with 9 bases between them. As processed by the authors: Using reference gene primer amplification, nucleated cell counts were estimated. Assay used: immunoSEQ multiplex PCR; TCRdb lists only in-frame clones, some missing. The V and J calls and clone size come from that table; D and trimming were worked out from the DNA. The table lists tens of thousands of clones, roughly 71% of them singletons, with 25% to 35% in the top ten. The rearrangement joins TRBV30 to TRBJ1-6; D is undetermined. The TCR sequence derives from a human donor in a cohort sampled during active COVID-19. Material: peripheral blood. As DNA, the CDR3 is TGTGCCTGGAGGAGGGATGGTTCACCCCTCCACTTT. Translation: CAWRRDGSPLHF.